This T cell receptor beta chain was sequenced in a study of identical twins. General study results and limits: Beta out-of-frame twin sharing showed a weaker excess. Insertions were fewer in abundant cord blood beta clonotypes, whereas memory repertoires showed none of this pattern. Interpretation of the results relied on cross-sectional statistical analysis and not on following the same donors.

A single record per CDR3 protein comes from TCRdb applying MiXCR to the 5' RACE reads. The repertoire holds 140,000 to 150,000 distinct CDR3 sequences, around 3.6% seen once, with around 8% in the top ten. The CDR3 loop spans 12 amino acids. Deletions cut 5 bases from V and 0 bases from J, with 3 bases between. This clonotype was counted at least ten times. Its target is not known. The V and J genes are TRBV12-3 or TRBV12-4 and TRBJ2-3; D remains ambiguous. The TCR sequence derives from a man between 18 and 29 years old in good health. Sequences were obtained from memory T cells sorted from blood. The CDR3 loop reads CASSLSTDTQYF. The CDR3 DNA reads TGTGCCAGCAGTCTTAGCACAGATACGCAGTATTTT.